The 32 T cell receptor beta chains given below trace back to one sample, sequenced in a study of OX40 agonist ivuxolimab in advanced cancers. Produced via immunoSEQ multiplex PCR; TCRdb's table is partial and in-frame only. The table has approximately 40,000 clones, about 90% seen once; the top ten hold 9.5%. The material was CD4+ or CD8+ T cells sorted from blood, obtained in a trial of the OX40 agonist ivuxolimab. All receptors derive from an adult with an advanced solid tumor such as melanoma, head and neck, liver or kidney cancer.

The chain links TRBV19 to TRBJ2-3; 11 nucleotides agree with TRBD2. CDR1 LNHDA and CDR2 SQIVND come from the germline V gene (reference sequence). The CDR3 has 13 amino acids. The ends lost 7 bases at V and 6 bases at J; junction bases unmatched: 3. The CDR3 loop reads CASNLAGGDTQYF. In DNA, the CDR3 is TGTGCCAGTAATCTAGCGGGAGGTGATACGCAGTATTTT.

This clone was detected once. Germline is not matched at one junction end, which may reflect a read error. The chain couples TRBV7-3 to TRBJ2-2, with D unclear. The CDR3 contains 14 residues. The germline gives CDR1 SGHTA, CDR2 FQGTGA. The CDR3 DNA reads TGTGCCACCAGCTCCTGGGGTGGTCACGGGGAGCTGTTTTTT. Its protein is CATSSWGGHGELFF.

The gene calls are TRBV2 and TRBJ1-5; D call uncertain. Trimming cost V 2 bases and J 4 bases, with 6 bases left between them. This CDR3 contains 13 residues. Germline loops: CDR1 SNHLY, CDR2 FYNNEI. The CDR3 protein is CASSENLNQPQHF. The CDR3 coding sequence is TGTGCCAGCAGTGAAAATTTGAATCAGCCCCAGCATTTT.

This clone was detected once. The rearrangement joins TRBV5-1 to TRBJ1-1; D possibly corresponds to TRBD1 (5 bases). Deletions cut 0 bases from V and 4 bases from J, with 13 bases between. This CDR3 has 15 amino acids. Germline CDR1 is SGHRS and CDR2 is YFSETQ. The CDR3 spells CASSLGSGSTTEAFF. The CDR3 DNA is TGCGCCAGCAGCTTGGGTTCAGGGTCTACCACTGAAGCTTTCTTT.

The rearrangement joins TRBV28 to TRBJ2-7; 12 bases align to TRBD2. J was trimmed by 4 bases and V by 8 bases; bases with no gene match: 6. The germline CDR1 and CDR2 sequences are MDHEN and SYDVKM. The CDR3 spans 14 residues. The CDR3 DNA reads TGTGCCAGCGCTAGCGGGAGGGAACTATACGAGCAGTACTTC. This codes for CASASGRELYEQYF.

The V gene is TRBV30, the J gene TRBJ1-1, with a weak D call TRBD1 (5 bases). This CDR3 is 12 amino acids long. Trimming pared 2 bases from V and 6 bases from J, leaving 10 bases between. Germline V CDR1 and CDR2: GTSNPN, SVGIG (reference sequence). CDR3 residues: CAWSQRDAEAFF. CDR3 nucleotide sequence: TGTGCCTGGAGTCAGAGGGACGCTGAAGCTTTCTTT. Together with reference TRBV30 and TRBJ1-1, the CDR3 gives the full variable domain: SQTIHQWPATLVQPVGSPLSLECTVEGTSNPNLYWYRQAAGRGLQLLFYSVGIGQISSEVPQNLSASRPQDRQFILSSKKLLLSDSGFYLCAWSQRDAEAFFGQGTRLTVV.

This chain uses TRBV28 with TRBJ1-2, with D tentatively TRBD1 (5 bases). The CDR3 contains 14 residues. Germline V lookup: CDR1 MDHEN, CDR2 SYDVKM. The germline V and J ends were trimmed by 7 bases and 2 bases, with 14 bases remaining between them. CDR3 bases: TGTGCCAGCACCCTTGGGGGGTTGAACTATGGCTACACCTTC. The encoded protein is CASTLGGLNYGYTF.

The chain recombines TRBV6-1 with TRBJ1-2; D possibly corresponds to TRBD1 (6 bases). Trimming took 7 bases from V and 13 from J, leaving 19 bases between them. Looked up from germline, CDR1 is MNHNS and CDR2 is SASEGT. The CDR3 extends over 12 amino acids. CDR3 bases: TGTGCCAGCACCTACGGGCGACAGGCGACCACCTTC. Residues: CASTYGRQATTF.

This clone came up a few times. The CDR3 bases are TGTGCCAGCAGCCAGACAGGGGTGGGCACTGAAGCTTTCTTT. Protein product: CASSQTGVGTEAFF. The J gene is TRBJ1-1, the V gene TRBV28; 8 bases fit TRBD1. The germline V gene encodes CDR1 MDHEN and CDR2 SYDVKM. Trimming at V came to 6 bases and at J to 4 bases, leaving 7 bases not matched to a gene. The CDR3 covers 14 residues.

This chain connects TRBV11-2 to TRBJ2-1; no clear D. The CDR3 is 15 residues long. Germline V CDR1 and CDR2: SGHAT, FQNNGV. Trimming pared 0 bases from V and 0 bases from J, leaving 6 bases between. The CDR3 region is CASSLEVSSYNEQFF. CDR3 nucleotides: TGTGCCAGCAGCTTAGAGGTTAGCTCCTACAATGAGCAGTTCTTC.

The chain couples TRBV13 to TRBJ2-5; D may be TRBD1 (5 bases). Deletions cut 1 base from V and 4 bases from J, with 7 bases between. The CDR3 length is 13 residues. In germline, CDR1 is PRHDT, CDR2 FYEKMQ (reference sequence). DNA for the CDR3: TGTGCCAGCAGCTTAGACAGGCGAGAGACCCAGTACTTC. This sequence encodes CASSLDRRETQYF.

The chain has TRBV7-9 and TRBJ2-1; TRBD2 matches 10 bases. The CDR3 has 17 amino acids. The J segment lost 0 bases and the V segment lost 4 bases, leaving 6 bases of the junction unmatched. Germline CDR1 and CDR2: SEHNR and FQNEAQ (reference sequence). CDR3 loop: CASSSPGLARSYNEQFF. CDR3 sequence (DNA): TGTGCCAGCAGCTCCCCGGGACTAGCGCGCTCCTACAATGAGCAGTTCTTC. Full variable domain (rest looked up from reference TRBV7-9 and TRBJ2-1): DTGVSQNPRHKITKRGQNVTFRCDPISEHNRLYWYRQTLGQGPEFLTYFQNEAQLEKSRLLSDRFSAERPKGSFSTLEIQRTEQGDSAMYLCASSSPGLARSYNEQFFGPGTRLTVL.

The genes are TRBV9 and TRBJ2-7; TRBD1 matches at 7 bases. Looked up from germline, CDR1 is SGDLS and CDR2 is YYNGEE. J lost 3 bases, V lost 0 bases, and 3 bases had no gene match. The CDR3 sequence is 14 residues long. The CDR3 nucleotides read TGTGCCAGCAGCGTAGGATGGGACAGCTACGAGCAGTACTTC. As protein: CASSVGWDSYEQYF.

This chain joins TRBV6-5 and TRBJ1-1; D is perhaps TRBD1 (5 bases). Germline loops: CDR1 MNHEY, CDR2 SVGAGI. This CDR3 has 14 residues. V lost 6 bases, J lost 7 bases, and 18 bases lay in between. The CDR3 here is CASSRDRAGDEAFF. The DNA of the CDR3 is TGTGCCAGCAGCAGGGATAGGGCGGGTGATGAAGCTTTCTTT.

The chain links TRBV30 to TRBJ2-7; D could derive from TRBD1 or TRBD2 (5 bases each). The germline V and J ends were trimmed by 2 bases and 4 bases, with 18 bases remaining between them. Germline V gene sequence: CDR1 GTSNPN, CDR2 SVGIG (reference sequence). This CDR3 contains 15 residues. The CDR3 reads CAWSPRGQSIYEQYF. CDR3 coding DNA: TGTGCCTGGAGTCCCCGGGGCCAGAGCATTTACGAGCAGTACTTC.

This clone was counted a single time. The chain has TRBV7-3 and TRBJ1-5, with 8 bases matching TRBD1. The trim removed 3 bases at V and 3 bases at J, leaving 7 bases unmatched. This CDR3 has 16 residues. The V gene's germline CDR1 is SGHTA and CDR2 FQGTGA. CDR3 sequence reads: CASSLGWTGYNQPQHF. The CDR3 nucleotides are TGTGCCAGCAGCTTGGGTTGGACAGGGTACAATCAGCCCCAGCATTTT.

The chain links TRBV18 to TRBJ2-7; D is undetermined. The V end was cut by 3 bases, the J end by 6 bases, with 27 bases between. Per the germline V gene, CDR1 is KGHSH and CDR2 is LQKENI. The CDR3 runs to 18 residues. The CDR3 spells CASSPMQRPVGNLCEQYV. The CDR3 nucleotides are TGTGCCAGCTCACCCATGCAGCGCCCCGTTGGGAACTTATGCGAGCAGTACGTC.

The rearrangement uses TRBV29-1 and TRBJ2-1; maybe TRBD2 (6 bases). CDR1 and CDR2 (germline): SQVTM, ANQGSEA. Trimming took off 8 bases at V and 4 bases at J, with 12 bases between the two ends. The CDR3 is 12 amino acids. The CDR3 DNA reads TGCAGCCTCGGGACTTTGTACAATGAGCAGTTCTTC. Amino acid sequence: CSLGTLYNEQFF.

The chain carries TRBV7-3 and TRBJ2-5, with a possible D match to TRBD2 (5 bases). The CDR3 sequence is 13 residues long. The ends were cut back, 2 bases at V and 1 base at J, with 5 bases in the middle. Looked up from germline, CDR1 is SGHTA and CDR2 is FQGTGA. The CDR3 reads CASSLGGQETQYF. In DNA, the CDR3 is TGTGCCAGCAGCTTAGGAGGCCAAGAGACCCAGTACTTC.

V is TRBV7-9 and J is TRBJ2-3; 9 bases match TRBD2. Germline assignment: CDR1 SEHNR and CDR2 FQNEAQ (reference sequence). Trimming removed 2 bases from V and 1 base from J; junction bases left unmatched: 7. The CDR3 runs 17 residues. The CDR3 DNA reads as TGTGCCAGCAGCTTAACGGGGAGGACTAGCGGCACAGATACGCAGTATTTT. It encodes CASSLTGRTSGTDTQYF.

The V and J genes are TRBV2 and TRBJ2-3; D uncertain. This CDR3 is 12 amino acids long. Between the trimmed V and J ends, which lost 2 bases and 4 bases, there was a span of 4 bases. Germline V lookup: CDR1 SNHLY, CDR2 FYNNEI. The CDR3 spells CASSEKADTQYF. CDR3 sequence (DNA): TGTGCCAGCAGTGAAAAGGCAGATACGCAGTATTTT.

This clone has more than one count but fewer than ten. This chain connects TRBV7-9 to TRBJ1-1; D unresolved. The CDR3 is 14 residues long. The V and J ends lost 1 base and 0 bases respectively, with 6 bases between them. Germline loops: CDR1 SEHNR, CDR2 FQNEAQ (reference sequence). The CDR3 coding sequence is TGTGCCAGCAGCTTAGTGGGATTGAACACTGAAGCTTTCTTT. It is translated as CASSLVGLNTEAFF.

The chain is built from TRBV28 and TRBJ1-4, with D possibly matching TRBD1 (6 bases). Germline V gives CDR1 MDHEN, CDR2 SYDVKM. There are 14 residues in the CDR3. Between the trimmed V and J ends, which lost 5 bases and 7 bases, there was a span of 14 bases. The CDR3 reads CASSAGELSEKLFF. CDR3 sequence (DNA): TGTGCCAGCAGTGCAGGGGAATTAAGTGAAAAACTGTTTTTT.

The rearrangement joins TRBV28 to TRBJ1-4; no firm D call. V lost 5 bases and J lost 4, with 8 bases in between. The V gene's germline CDR1 is MDHEN and CDR2 SYDVKM. The CDR3 runs to 13 residues. CDR3 in amino acids: CASSLLNNEKLFF. The CDR3 DNA sequence: TGTGCCAGCAGTCTCTTGAATAATGAAAAACTGTTTTTT.

CDR3 sequence: CASSILGGEETQYF. The CDR3 bases are TGTGCCAGTAGTATCCTTGGGGGCGAAGAGACCCAGTACTTC. This chain joins TRBV19 and TRBJ2-5, with D possibly being TRBD1 (6 bases). CDR1 LNHDA and CDR2 SQIVND come from the germline V gene (reference sequence). Trimming shortened V by 3 bases and J by 3 bases, and 11 bases separated the two germline ends. The CDR3 totals 14 residues.

In its sample, this clone was seen a few times. V usage is TRBV9 and J usage is TRBJ2-1, with a possible D match to TRBD1 (6 bases). With 3 bases removed from V and 1 base from J, the gap between germline ends came to 20 bases. CDR3 size: 18 residues. CDR1 and CDR2 from the germline V gene are SGDLS and YYNGEE. CDR3 sequence: CASSDQIRGTVSYNEQFF. The CDR3, as DNA: TGTGCCAGCAGCGACCAGATAAGGGGGACGGTGTCCTACAATGAGCAGTTCTTC.

The genes are TRBV6-5 and TRBJ2-2, with 7 bases matching TRBD1. Germline trimming cut 0 bases from V and 3 bases from J; bases unmatched to any gene: 4. Germline V gene lookup returns CDR1 MNHEY and CDR2 SVGAGI. The CDR3 is 16 residues long. In DNA, the CDR3 is TGTGCCAGCAGTTACTCCTCGGGACAGCACACCGGGGAGCTGTTTTTT. Protein product: CASSYSSGQHTGELFF.

Here the CDR3 DNA reads TGTGCCAGCAGTGGGGGGACCGCGGGCGAGACCCAGTACTTC. Translated: CASSGGTAGETQYF. J is TRBJ2-5 and V is TRBV7-8, with D maybe TRBD2 (6 bases). The CDR3 length is 14 residues. The V gene lost 6 bases and the J gene lost 5 bases, with 16 bases spanning the gap. Germline values: CDR1 SGHVS, CDR2 FQNEAQ.

The rearrangement joins TRBV10-3 to TRBJ1-2, with D unclear. In germline, CDR1 is ENHRY, CDR2 SYGVKD. V lost 2 bases to trimming and J lost 1 base, with 8 bases between them. The CDR3 extends over 14 amino acids. CDR3: CAISEKNDNYGYTF. CDR3 DNA: TGTGCCATCAGTGAGAAAAATGATAACTATGGCTACACCTTC.

This clone occurred once. The chain joins TRBV4-3 to TRBJ2-1, with TRBD1 matching 9 bases. The germline gives CDR1 LGHNA, CDR2 YSLEER. This CDR3 region has 15 residues. V was clipped by 1 base and J by 6 bases; unmatched bases: 4. For the CDR3, the DNA is TGCGCCAGCAGCCAAGGGACAGGGGCGTCCAATGAGCAGTTCTTC. This sequence encodes CASSQGTGASNEQFF.

The CDR3 sequence is CASSERTSGINEQFF. CDR3 bases: TGTGCCAGCAGTGAGAGGACTAGCGGGATCAATGAGCAGTTCTTC. The chain recombines TRBV6-1 with TRBJ2-1; 12 positions match TRBD2. CDR1 and CDR2 from the germline V gene are MNHNS and SASEGT. Losses at the gene ends were 3 bases for V and 6 bases for J; bases not matched to a gene: 3. The CDR3 extends over 15 amino acids.

This clone was counted once. V usage is TRBV7-9 and J usage is TRBJ1-4; tentatively, D is TRBD1 (5 bases). There are 11 residues in the CDR3. Germline loops: CDR1 SEHNR, CDR2 FQNEAQ (reference sequence). Trimming cost V 6 bases and J 6 bases, with 5 bases left between them. This CDR3 reads CASRGDEKLFF. Here the CDR3 DNA reads TGTGCCAGCAGGGGGGATGAAAAACTGTTTTTT.